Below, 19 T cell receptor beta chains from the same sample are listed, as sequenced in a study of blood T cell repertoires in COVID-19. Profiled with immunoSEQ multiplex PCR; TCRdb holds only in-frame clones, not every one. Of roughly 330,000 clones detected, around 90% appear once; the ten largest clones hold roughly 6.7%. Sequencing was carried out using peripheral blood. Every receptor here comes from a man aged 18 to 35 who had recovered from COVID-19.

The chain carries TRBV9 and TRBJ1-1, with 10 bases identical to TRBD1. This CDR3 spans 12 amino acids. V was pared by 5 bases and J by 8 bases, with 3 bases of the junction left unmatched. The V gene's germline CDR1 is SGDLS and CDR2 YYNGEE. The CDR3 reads CASSTGQGEAFF. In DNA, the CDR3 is TGTGCCAGCAGTACGGGACAGGGGGAAGCTTTCTTT.

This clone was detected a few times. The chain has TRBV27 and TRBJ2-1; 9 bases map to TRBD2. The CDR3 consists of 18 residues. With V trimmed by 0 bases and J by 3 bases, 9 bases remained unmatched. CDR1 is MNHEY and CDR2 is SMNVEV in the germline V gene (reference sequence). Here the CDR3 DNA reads TGTGCCAGCAGTTTATCCAATATCCTAGCGGGACACTACAATGAGCAGTTCTTC. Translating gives CASSLSNILAGHYNEQFF.

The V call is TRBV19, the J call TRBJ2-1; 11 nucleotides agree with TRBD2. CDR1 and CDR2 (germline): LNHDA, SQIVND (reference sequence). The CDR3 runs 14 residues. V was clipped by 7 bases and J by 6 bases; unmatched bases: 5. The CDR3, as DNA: TGTGCCAGTACTGTAGCGGGAGGGCCCAATGAGCAGTTCTTC. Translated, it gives CASTVAGGPNEQFF.

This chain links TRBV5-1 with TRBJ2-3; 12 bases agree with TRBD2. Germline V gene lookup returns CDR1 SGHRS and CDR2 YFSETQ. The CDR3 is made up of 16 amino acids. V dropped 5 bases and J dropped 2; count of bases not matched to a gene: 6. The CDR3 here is CASRTGLAGYTDTQYF. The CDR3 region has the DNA TGCGCCAGCAGAACTGGACTAGCGGGATACACAGATACGCAGTATTTT.

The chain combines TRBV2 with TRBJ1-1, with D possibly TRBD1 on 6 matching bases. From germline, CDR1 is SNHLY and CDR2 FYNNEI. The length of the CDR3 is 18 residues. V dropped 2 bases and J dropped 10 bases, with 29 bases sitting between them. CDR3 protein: CASSETRTGKIDRGGAFF. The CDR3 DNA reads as TGTGCCAGCAGTGAAACCCGAACAGGGAAAATCGACCGGGGGGGAGCTTTCTTT.

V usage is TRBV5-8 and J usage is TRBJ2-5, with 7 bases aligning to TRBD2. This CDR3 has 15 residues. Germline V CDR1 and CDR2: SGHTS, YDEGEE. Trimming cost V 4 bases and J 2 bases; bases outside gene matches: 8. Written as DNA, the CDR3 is TGTGCCAGCAGCCGCTTATCAGCGGGACAAGAGACCCAGTACTTC. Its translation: CASSRLSAGQETQYF. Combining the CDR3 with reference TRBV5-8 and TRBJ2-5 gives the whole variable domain EAGVTQSPTHLIKTRGQQATLRCSPISGHTSVYWYQQALGLGLQFLLWYDEGEERNRGNFPPRFSGRQFPNYSSELNVNALELEDSALYLCASSRLSAGQETQYFGPGTRLLVL.

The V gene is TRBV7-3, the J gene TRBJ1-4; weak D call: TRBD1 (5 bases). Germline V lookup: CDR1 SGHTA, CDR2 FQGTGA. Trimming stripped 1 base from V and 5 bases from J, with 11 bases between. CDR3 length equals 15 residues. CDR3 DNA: TGTGCCAGCAGCTTAAGGGCAGGGTCAAATGAAAAACTGTTTTTT. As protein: CASSLRAGSNEKLFF.

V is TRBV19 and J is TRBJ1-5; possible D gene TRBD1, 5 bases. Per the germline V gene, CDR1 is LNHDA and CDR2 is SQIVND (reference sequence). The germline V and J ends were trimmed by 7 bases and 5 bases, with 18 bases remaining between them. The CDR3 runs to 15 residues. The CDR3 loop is CASTPHRSGDQPQHF. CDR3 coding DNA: TGTGCCAGTACCCCCCACAGGTCAGGAGATCAGCCCCAGCATTTT.

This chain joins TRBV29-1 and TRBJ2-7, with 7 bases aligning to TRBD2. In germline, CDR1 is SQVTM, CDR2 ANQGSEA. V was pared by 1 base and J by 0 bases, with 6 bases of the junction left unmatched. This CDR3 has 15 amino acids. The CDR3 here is CSVEGGLADSYEQYF. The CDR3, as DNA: TGCAGCGTTGAAGGAGGCCTAGCGGACTCCTACGAGCAGTACTTC.

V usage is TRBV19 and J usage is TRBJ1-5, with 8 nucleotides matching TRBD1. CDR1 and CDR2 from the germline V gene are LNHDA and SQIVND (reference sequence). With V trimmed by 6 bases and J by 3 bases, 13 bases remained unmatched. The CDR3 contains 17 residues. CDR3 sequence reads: CASSEQWTGINNQPQHF. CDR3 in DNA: TGTGCCAGTAGCGAGCAGTGGACAGGGATCAACAATCAGCCCCAGCATTTT. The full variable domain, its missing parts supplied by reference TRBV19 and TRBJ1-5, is DGGITQSPKYLFRKEGQNVTLSCEQNLNHDAMYWYRQDPGQGLRLIYYSQIVNDFQKGDIAEGYSVSREKKESFPLTVTSAQKNPTAFYLCASSEQWTGINNQPQHFGDGTRLSIL.

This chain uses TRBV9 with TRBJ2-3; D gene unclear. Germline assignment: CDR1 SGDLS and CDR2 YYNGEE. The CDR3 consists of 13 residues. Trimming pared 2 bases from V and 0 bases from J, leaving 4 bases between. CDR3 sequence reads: CASSVLSTDTQYF. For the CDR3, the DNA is TGTGCCAGCAGCGTCCTGAGCACAGATACGCAGTATTTT.

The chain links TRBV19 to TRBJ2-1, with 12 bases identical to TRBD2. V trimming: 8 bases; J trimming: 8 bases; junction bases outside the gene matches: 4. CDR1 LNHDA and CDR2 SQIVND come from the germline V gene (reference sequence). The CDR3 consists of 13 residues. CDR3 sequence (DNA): TGTGCCAGTGGACTAGCGGGAAGGGATGAGCAGTTCTTC. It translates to CASGLAGRDEQFF.

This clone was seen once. CDR3 residues: CASSSPTGMGYIQYF. In DNA, the CDR3 is TGTGCCAGCAGCTCCCCGACAGGGATGGGATACATTCAGTACTTC. The chain employs TRBV7-9 and TRBJ2-4; 7 bases fit TRBD1. This CDR3 region has 15 residues. Germline V CDR1 and CDR2: SEHNR, FQNEAQ (reference sequence). V shed 4 bases and J 8 bases; nucleotides not matched to a gene: 11.

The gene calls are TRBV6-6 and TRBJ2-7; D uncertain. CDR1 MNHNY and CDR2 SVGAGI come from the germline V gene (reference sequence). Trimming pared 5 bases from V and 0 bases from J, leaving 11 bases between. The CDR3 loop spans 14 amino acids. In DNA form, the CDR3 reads TGTGCCAGCAGTGCGACACCGTACTCCTACGAGCAGTACTTC. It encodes CASSATPYSYEQYF.

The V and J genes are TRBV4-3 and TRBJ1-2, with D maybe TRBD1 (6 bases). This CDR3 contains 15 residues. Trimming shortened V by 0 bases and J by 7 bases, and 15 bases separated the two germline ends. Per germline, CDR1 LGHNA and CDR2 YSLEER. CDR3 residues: CASSQDEGVMGGYTF. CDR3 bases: TGCGCCAGCAGCCAAGACGAGGGGGTAATGGGTGGCTACACCTTC.

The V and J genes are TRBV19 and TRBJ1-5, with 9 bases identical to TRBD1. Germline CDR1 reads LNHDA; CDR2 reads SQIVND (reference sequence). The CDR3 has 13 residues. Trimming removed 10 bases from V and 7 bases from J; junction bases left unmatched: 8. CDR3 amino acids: CAIGDRENQPQHF. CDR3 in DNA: TGTGCCATAGGGGACAGGGAAAACCAGCCCCAGCATTTT.

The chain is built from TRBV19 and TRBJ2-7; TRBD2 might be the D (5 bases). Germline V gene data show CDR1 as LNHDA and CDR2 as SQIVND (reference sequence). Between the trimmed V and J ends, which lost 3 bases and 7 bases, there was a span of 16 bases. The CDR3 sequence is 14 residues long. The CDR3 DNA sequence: TGTGCCAGTAGTATTATTGAGGGTCAAGGAGAGCAGTACTTC. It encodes CASSIIEGQGEQYF.

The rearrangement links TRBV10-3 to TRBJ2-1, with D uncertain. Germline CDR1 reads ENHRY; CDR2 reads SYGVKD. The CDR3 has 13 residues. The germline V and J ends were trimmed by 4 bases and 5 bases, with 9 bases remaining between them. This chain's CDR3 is CAISVQSNNEQFF. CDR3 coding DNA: TGTGCCATCAGTGTACAGTCTAACAATGAGCAGTTCTTC.

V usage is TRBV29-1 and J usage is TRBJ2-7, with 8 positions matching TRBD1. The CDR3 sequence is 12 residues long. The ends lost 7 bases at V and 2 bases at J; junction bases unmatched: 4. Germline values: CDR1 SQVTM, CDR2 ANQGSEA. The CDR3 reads CSAGQETYEQYF. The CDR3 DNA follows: TGCAGCGCGGGACAGGAGACCTACGAGCAGTACTTC.